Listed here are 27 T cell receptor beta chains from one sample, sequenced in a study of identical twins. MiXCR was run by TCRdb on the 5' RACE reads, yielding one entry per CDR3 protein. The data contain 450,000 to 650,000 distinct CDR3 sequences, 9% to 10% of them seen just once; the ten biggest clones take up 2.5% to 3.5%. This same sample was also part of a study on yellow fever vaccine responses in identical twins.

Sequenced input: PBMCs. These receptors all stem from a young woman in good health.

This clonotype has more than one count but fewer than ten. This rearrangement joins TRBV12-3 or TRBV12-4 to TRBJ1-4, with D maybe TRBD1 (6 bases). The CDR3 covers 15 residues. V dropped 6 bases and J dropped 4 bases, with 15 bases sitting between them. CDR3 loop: CASRSGQQSNEKLFF. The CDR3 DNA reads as TGTGCCAGCAGATCCGGACAGCAAAGTAATGAAAAACTGTTTTTT.

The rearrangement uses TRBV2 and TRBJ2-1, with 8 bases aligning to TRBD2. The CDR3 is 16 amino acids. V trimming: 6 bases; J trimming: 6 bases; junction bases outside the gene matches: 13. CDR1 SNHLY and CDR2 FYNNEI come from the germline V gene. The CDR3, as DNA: TGTGCCAGCAGCCAAAAGGGGCGGGAGGCGATCAATGAGCAGTTCTTC. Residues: CASSQKGREAINEQFF.

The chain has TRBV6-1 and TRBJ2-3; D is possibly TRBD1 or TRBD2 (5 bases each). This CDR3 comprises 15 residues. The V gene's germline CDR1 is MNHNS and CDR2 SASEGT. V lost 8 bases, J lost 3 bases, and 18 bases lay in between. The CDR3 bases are TGTGCCAGCCGGAGAGGGGCGACACGAACAGATACGCAGTATTTT. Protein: CASRRGATRTDTQYF.

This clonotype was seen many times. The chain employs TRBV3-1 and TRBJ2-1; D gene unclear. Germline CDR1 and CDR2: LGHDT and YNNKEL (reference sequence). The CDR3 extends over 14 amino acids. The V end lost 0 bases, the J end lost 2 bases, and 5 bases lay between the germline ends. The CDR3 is CASSQDLTYNEQFF. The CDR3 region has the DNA TGTGCCAGCAGCCAAGATTTGACCTACAATGAGCAGTTCTTC.

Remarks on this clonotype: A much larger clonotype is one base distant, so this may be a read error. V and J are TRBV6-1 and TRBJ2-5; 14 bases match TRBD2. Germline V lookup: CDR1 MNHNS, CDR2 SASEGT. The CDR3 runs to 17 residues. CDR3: CASSPKTSGRAKETKYF. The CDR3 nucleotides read TGTGCCAGCAGCCCTAAGACTAGCGGGAGGGCCAAAGAGACCAAGTACTTC.

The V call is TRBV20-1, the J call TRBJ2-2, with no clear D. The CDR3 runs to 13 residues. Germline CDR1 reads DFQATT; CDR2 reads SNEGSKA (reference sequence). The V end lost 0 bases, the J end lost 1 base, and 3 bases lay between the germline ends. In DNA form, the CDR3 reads TGCAGTGCTAGAGAACAGAACACCGGGGAGCTGTTTTTT. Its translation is CSAREQNTGELFF.

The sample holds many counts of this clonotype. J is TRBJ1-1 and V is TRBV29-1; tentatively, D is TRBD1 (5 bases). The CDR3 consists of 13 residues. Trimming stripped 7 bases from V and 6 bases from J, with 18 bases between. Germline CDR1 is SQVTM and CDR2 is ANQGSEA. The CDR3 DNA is TGCAGCGCCCTTCGGGGGGGAGGCTCTGAAGCTTTCTTT. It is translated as CSALRGGGSEAFF.

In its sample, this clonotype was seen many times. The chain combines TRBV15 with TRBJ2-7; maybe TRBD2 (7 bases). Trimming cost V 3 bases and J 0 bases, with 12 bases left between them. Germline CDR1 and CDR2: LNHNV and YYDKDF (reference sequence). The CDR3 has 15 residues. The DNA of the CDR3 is TGTGCCACCAGCAGCGGGGGGCTGAGCTCCTACGAGCAGTACTTC. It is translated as CATSSGGLSSYEQYF.

The CDR3 sequence: CASSLLDRAAYEQYF. The CDR3, as DNA: TGTGCCAGCAGTTTATTGGACAGGGCAGCCTACGAGCAGTACTTC. The chain couples TRBV27 to TRBJ2-7; TRBD1 aligns across 8 bases. J was trimmed by 2 bases and V by 1 base; bases with no gene match: 4. This CDR3 contains 15 residues. Germline V gene sequence: CDR1 MNHEY, CDR2 SMNVEV (reference sequence).

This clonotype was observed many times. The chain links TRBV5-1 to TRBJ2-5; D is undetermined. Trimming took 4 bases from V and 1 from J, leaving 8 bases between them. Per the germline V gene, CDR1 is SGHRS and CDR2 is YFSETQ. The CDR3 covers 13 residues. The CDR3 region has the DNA TGCGCCAGCAGCAGCTTCCCCCAAGAGACCCAGTACTTC. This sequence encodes CASSSFPQETQYF.

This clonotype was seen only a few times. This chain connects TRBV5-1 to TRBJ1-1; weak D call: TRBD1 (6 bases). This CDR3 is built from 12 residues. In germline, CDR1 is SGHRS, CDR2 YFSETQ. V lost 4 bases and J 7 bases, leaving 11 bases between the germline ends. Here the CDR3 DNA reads TGCGCCAGCAGCCTGGACAGTTTTGAAGCTTTCTTT. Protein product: CASSLDSFEAFF.

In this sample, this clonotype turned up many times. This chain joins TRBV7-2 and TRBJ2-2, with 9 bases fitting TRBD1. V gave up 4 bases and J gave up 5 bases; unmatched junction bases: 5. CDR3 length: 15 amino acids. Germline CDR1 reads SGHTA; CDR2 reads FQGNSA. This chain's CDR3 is CASSYRGRGTGELFF. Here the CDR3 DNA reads TGTGCCAGCAGCTACAGGGGGCGCGGTACCGGGGAGCTGTTTTTT.

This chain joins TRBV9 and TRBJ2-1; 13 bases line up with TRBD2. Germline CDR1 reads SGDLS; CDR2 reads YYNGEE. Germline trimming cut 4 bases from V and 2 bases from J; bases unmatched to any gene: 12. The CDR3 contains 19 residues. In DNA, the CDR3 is TGTGCCAGCAGCACCCCCCCCTCTACTAGCGGGAGGGCCTACAATGAGCAGTTCTTC. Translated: CASSTPPSTSGRAYNEQFF.

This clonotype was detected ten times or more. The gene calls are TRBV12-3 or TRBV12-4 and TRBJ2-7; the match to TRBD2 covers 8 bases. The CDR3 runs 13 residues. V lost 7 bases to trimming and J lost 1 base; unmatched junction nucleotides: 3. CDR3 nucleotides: TGTGCCAGCAATAGCGGGATTTCCTACGAGCAGTACTTC. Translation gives CASNSGISYEQYF.

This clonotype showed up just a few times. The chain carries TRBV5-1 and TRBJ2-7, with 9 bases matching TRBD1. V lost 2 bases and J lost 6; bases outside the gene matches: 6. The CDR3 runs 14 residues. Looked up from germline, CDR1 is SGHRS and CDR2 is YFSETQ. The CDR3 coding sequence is TGCGCCAGCAGCTTACTACAGGGGGCAGGCGAGCAGTACTTC. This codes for CASSLLQGAGEQYF.

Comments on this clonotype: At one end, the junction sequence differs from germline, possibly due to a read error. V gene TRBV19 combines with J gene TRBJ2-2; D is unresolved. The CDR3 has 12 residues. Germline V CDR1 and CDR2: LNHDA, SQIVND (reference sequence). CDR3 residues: CASSMYTGELFF. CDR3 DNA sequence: TGTGCCAGTAGTATGTACACTGGGGAGCTGTTTTTT.

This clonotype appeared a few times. CDR3 sequence reads: CASSYGTFGNSPLHF. The DNA for the CDR3 is TGTGCCAGCAGTTACGGCACTTTTGGGAATTCACCCCTCCACTTT. This chain uses TRBV6-5 with TRBJ1-6; D is unclear. The germline V gene encodes CDR1 MNHEY and CDR2 SVGAGI. The CDR3 consists of 15 residues. V lost 2 bases and J lost 7, with 12 bases in between.

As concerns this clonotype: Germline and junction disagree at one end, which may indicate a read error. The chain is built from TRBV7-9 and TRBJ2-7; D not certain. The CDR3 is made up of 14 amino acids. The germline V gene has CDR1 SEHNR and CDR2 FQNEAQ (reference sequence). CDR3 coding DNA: TGTGCCAGCAGCTTTGACTGGGGTTTCTACAAGCAGTACTTC. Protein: CASSFDWGFYKQYF.

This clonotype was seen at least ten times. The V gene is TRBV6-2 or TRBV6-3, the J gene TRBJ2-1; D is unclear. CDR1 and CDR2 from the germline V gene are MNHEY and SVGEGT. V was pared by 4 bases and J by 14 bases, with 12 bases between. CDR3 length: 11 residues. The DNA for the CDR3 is TGTGCCAGCAGTTTTTACGAGGTTGAGTTCTTC. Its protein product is CASSFYEVEFF.

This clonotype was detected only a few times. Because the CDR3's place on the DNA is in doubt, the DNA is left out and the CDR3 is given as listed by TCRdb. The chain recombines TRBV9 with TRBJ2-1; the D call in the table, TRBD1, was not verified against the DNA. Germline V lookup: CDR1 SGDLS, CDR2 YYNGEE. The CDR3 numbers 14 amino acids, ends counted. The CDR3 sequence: CASSVGLGTGGEFF.

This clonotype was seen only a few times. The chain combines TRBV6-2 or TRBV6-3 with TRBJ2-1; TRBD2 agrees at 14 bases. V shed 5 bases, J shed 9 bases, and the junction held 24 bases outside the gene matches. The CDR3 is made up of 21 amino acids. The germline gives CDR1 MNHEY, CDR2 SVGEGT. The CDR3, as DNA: TGTGCCAGCAGTCCGATTCATCCCCTTGGGACTAGCGGGAGTTCAAATAGTGAGCAGTTCTTC. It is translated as CASSPIHPLGTSGSSNSEQFF.

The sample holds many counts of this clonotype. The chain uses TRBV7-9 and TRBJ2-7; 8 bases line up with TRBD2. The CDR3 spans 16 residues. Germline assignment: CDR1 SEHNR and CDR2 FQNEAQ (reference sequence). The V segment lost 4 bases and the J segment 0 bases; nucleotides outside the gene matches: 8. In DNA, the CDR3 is TGTGCCAGCAGCTCCCCCACTAGCGGTCCCTCCTACGAGCAGTACTTC. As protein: CASSSPTSGPSYEQYF.

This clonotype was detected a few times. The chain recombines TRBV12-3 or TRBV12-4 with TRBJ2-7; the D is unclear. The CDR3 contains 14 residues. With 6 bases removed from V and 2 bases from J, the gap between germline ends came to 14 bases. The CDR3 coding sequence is TGTGCCAGCAGCCTCGATACCCCCACCTACGAGCAGTACTTC. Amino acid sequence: CASSLDTPTYEQYF.

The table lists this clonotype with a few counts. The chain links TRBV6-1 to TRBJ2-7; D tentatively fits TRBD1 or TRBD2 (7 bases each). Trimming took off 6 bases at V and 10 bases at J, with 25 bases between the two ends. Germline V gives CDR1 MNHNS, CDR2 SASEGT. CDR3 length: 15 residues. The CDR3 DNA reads TGTGCCAGCAGGTCGAGCGGGACAGCATATGAATCCCAGTACTTC. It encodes CASRSSGTAYESQYF.

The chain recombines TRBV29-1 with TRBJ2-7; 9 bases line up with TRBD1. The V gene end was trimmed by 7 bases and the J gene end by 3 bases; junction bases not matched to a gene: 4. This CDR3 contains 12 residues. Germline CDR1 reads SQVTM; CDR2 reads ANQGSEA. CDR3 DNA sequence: TGCAGCGCTAGACAGGGGGTCTACGAGCAGTACTTC. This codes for CSARQGVYEQYF.

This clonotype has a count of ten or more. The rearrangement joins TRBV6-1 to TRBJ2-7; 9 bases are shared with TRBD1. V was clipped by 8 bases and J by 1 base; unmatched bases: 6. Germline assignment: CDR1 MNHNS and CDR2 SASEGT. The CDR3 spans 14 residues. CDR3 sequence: CASRGTGPSYEQYF. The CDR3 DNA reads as TGTGCCAGCCGGGGGACAGGGCCTTCCTACGAGCAGTACTTC.

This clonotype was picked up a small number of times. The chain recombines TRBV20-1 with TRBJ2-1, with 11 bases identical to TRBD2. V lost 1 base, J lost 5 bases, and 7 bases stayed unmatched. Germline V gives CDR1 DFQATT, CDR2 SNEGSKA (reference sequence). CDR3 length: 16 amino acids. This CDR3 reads CSARAPKGLADNEQFF. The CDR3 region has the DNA TGCAGTGCTAGAGCCCCAAAGGGACTAGCGGACAATGAGCAGTTCTTC.